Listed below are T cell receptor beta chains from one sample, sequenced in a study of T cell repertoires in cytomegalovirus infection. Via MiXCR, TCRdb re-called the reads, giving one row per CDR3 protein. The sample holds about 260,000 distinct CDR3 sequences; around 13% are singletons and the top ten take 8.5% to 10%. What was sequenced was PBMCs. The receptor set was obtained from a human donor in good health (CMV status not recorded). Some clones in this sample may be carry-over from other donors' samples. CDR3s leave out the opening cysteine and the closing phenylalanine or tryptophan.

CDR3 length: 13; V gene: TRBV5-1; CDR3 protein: ASSLESPRVGEAF
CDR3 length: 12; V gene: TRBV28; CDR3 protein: ASSIQGRETEAF
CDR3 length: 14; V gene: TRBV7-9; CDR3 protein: ASSFATGALGYGYT
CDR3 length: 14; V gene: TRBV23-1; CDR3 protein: ASSQSFALGNQPQH
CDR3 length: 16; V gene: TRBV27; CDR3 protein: ASSSPTRTGRSSYEQY
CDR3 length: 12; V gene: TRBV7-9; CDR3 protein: ASSSRQTLTEAF
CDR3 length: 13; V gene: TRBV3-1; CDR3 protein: ASSQELGVGAEAF
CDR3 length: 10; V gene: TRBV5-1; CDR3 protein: ASGGDLHEQF
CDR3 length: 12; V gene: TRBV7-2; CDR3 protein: ASSLWTGGNLRA
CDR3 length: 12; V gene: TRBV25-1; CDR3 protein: ASSATDKEHTQY
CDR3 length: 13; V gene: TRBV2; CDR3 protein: ASSEARSLNQPQH
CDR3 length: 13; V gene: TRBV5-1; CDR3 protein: ASSLDPRFQETQY
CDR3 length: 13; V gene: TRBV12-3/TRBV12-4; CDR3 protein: ASSLHQRGTYEQY
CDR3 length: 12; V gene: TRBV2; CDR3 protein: ASSRTLSNQPQH
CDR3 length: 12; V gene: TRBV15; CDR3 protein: ATSRESRVNEQF
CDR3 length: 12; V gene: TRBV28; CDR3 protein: ASRTPPMNTEAF
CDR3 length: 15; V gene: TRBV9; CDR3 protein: ASSVELAGALQETQY
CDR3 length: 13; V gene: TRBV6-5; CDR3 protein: ASSYLVDRPEGYT
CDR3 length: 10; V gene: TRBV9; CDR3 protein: ASSVGYNEQF
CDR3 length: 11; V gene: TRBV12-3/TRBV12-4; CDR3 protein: ASRQQGNTEAF
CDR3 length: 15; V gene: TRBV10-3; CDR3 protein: AISESIPTGYGNTIY
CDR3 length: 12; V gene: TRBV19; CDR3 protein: ASTQAGIGETQY
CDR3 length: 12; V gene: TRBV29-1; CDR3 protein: SAPRQGPNTEAF
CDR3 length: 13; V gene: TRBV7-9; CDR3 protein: ASSLRGQSYNEQF
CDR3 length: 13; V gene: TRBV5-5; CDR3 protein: ASSFFRGSYNEQF
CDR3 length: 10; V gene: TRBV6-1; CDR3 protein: ASSYAPNEQF
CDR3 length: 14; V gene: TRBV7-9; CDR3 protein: ASSLVLAEGQETQY
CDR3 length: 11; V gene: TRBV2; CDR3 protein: ASSEAMNTEAF
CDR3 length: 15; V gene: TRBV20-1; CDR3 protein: SAPSRLAGGTRGTQY
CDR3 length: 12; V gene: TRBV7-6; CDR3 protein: ASTADRVNTEAF
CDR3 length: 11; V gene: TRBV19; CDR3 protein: ASIGYSNQPQH
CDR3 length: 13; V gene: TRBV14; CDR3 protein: ASSQEGLSSYEQY
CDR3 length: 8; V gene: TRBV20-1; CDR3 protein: SARNYEAF
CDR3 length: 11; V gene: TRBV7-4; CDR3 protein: ASSPQSSYEQY
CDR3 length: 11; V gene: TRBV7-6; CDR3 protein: ASSLTSGIEQY
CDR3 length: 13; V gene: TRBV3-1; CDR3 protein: ASSQGLAGTYEQY
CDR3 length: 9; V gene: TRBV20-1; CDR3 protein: SAVGTVEAF
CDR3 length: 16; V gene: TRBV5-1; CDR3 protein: ASSIGLAALTITDTQY
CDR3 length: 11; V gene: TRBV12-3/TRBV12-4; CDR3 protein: ASSFLQSYGYT
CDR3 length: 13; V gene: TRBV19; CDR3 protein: ASSLTSDGGYEQY
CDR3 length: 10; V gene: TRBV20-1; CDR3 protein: SARDRFYEQY
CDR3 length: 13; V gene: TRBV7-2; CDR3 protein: ASRPEAGGTDTQY
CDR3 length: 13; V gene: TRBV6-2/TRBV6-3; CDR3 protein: ASSSSTDSNQPQH
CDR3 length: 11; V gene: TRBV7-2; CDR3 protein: ASVSGATGELF
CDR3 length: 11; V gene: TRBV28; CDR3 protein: ASRVGSSYEQY